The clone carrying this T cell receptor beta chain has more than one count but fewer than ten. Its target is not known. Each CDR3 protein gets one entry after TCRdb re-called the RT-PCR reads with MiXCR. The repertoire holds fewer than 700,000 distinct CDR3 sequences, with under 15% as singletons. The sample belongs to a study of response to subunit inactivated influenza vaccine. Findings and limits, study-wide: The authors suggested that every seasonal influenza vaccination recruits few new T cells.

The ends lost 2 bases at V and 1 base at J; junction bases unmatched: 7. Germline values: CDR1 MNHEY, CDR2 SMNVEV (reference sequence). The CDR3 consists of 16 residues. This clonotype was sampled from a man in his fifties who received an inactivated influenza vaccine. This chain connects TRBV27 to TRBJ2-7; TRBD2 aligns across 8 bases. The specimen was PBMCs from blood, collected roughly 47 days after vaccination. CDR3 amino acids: CASSLTPGTRSYEQYF. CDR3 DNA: TGTGCCAGCAGTTTAACCCCCGGGACTAGATCCTACGAGCAGTACTTC.